The 21 T cell receptor beta chains given below trace back to one sample, sequenced in a study of regulatory T cells in long-lasting Graves disease. Time point specified: persistent/refractory GD, antithyroid drugs over 5 years with positive TRAb. Making the TCR library involved RNA that had been extracted from PBMCs. Assembly of TCR beta libraries relied on iRepertoire HTBI primers together with Arm-PCR of CDR3 regions. TCRdb reprocessed the multiplex PCR reads with MiXCR, giving one entry per CDR3 protein. The sample lists about 660,000 distinct CDR3 sequences; 30% were seen once. The sequencing here drew on peripheral blood mononuclear cells (PBMCs), taken when the disease was refractory, from a patient treated with antithyroid drugs. These receptors were taken from a female donor with Graves disease.

This rearrangement joins TRBV12-3 or TRBV12-4 to TRBJ2-5; D is perhaps TRBD2 (5 bases). Trimming stripped 4 bases from V and 1 base from J, with 13 bases between. The CDR3 contains 15 residues. The CDR3 spells CASSSAEAPQETQYF. CDR3 coding DNA: TGTGCCAGCAGTTCAGCGGAAGCTCCCCAAGAGACCCAGTACTTC.

The V gene is TRBV6-5, the J gene TRBJ2-7; TRBD2 matches 7 bases. The CDR3 totals 14 residues. V shed 4 bases, J shed 6 bases, and the junction held 9 bases outside the gene matches. Looked up from germline, CDR1 is MNHEY and CDR2 is SVGAGI. Written as DNA, the CDR3 is TGTGCCAGCAGTTCAGGGCTAGCGGCCAGCGAGCAGTACTTC. It specifies CASSSGLAASEQYF.

In this sample, this clonotype turned up many times. V usage is TRBV11-1 and J usage is TRBJ2-5; 8 positions match TRBD2. The CDR3 loop spans 18 amino acids. Germline V gene lookup returns CDR1 SGHAT and CDR2 FQDESV (reference sequence). Trimming removed 4 bases from V and 4 bases from J; junction bases left unmatched: 17. The CDR3 coding sequence is TGTGCCAGCAGCTCCGGTAGCGAGCGGGAGCGAGTAGGAGAGACCCAGTACTTC. It translates to CASSSGSERERVGETQYF. The complete variable domain, with remaining parts taken from reference TRBV11-1 and TRBJ2-5, reads EAEVAQSPRYKITEKSQAVAFWCDPISGHATLYWYRQILGQGPELLVQFQDESVVDDSQLPKDRFSAERLKGVDSTLKIQPAELGDSAMYLCASSSGSERERVGETQYFGPGTRLLVL.

The CDR3: CAIKPGGDNSPLHF. CDR3 DNA: TGTGCCATCAAGCCGGGGGGCGATAATTCACCCCTCCACTTT. The rearrangement links TRBV10-3 to TRBJ1-6; D may be TRBD1 (6 bases). Germline loops: CDR1 ENHRY, CDR2 SYGVKD. Trimming left V 7 bases short and J 5 bases short, with 12 bases between. CDR3 length: 14 amino acids.

This clonotype was observed at least ten times. The rearrangement uses TRBV27 and TRBJ2-1; D call uncertain. Germline assignment: CDR1 MNHEY and CDR2 SMNVEV (reference sequence). This CDR3 contains 13 residues. V was shortened by 2 bases and J by 7 bases, with 9 bases between the two germline ends. The CDR3 protein is CASSLGSVNEQFF. The CDR3 region has the DNA TGTGCCAGCAGTTTAGGATCTGTTAATGAGCAGTTCTTC.

This clonotype was seen many times. This chain links TRBV12-3 or TRBV12-4 with TRBJ1-5; weak D call: TRBD1 (6 bases). The CDR3 spans 13 residues. Trimming pared 5 bases from V and 6 bases from J, leaving 11 bases between. CDR3 region: CASSKRGSQPQHF. The CDR3 nucleotides are TGTGCCAGCAGTAAAAGGGGGAGTCAGCCCCAGCATTTT.

This clonotype was seen only a few times. The chain combines TRBV6-5 with TRBJ1-2, with D unresolved. V lost 0 bases and J lost 4, with 15 bases in between. From germline, CDR1 is MNHEY and CDR2 SVGAGI. The CDR3 contains 16 residues. As DNA, the CDR3 is TGTGCCAGCAGTTACTCGAAGTTTGGCCAGGCCTATGGCTACACCTTC. It specifies CASSYSKFGQAYGYTF.

J is TRBJ2-4 and V is TRBV27; 7 nucleotides match TRBD2. The CDR3 is made up of 16 amino acids. Germline CDR1 MNHEY, CDR2 SMNVEV (reference sequence). The trim removed 5 bases at V and 2 bases at J, leaving 9 bases unmatched. The CDR3 region is CASSPRGGWTKNIQYF. CDR3 coding DNA: TGTGCCAGCAGTCCTCGGGGAGGGTGGACCAAAAACATTCAGTACTTC.

There are many counts of this clonotype. The chain is built from TRBV28 and TRBJ1-2, with a tentative D call TRBD1 (5 bases). This CDR3 contains 12 residues. From germline, CDR1 is MDHEN and CDR2 SYDVKM. Trimming removed 6 bases at V and 4 bases at J, with 9 bases between. The CDR3 region is CASSSGSYGYTF. The CDR3, as DNA: TGTGCCAGCAGCTCAGGGTCCTATGGCTACACCTTC.

The V gene is TRBV20-1, the J gene TRBJ1-5, with D perhaps matching TRBD1 (5 bases). This CDR3 contains 17 residues. V was shortened by 3 bases and J by 0 bases, with 18 bases between the two germline ends. Germline CDR1 reads DFQATT; CDR2 reads SNEGSKA (reference sequence). CDR3 protein: CSASRGGLGYSNQPQHF. The CDR3 coding sequence is TGCAGTGCTAGCCGGGGGGGTCTAGGATATAGCAATCAGCCCCAGCATTTT.

The gene calls are TRBV11-2 and TRBJ2-5, with D perhaps matching TRBD1 or TRBD2 (5 bases each). Germline CDR1 and CDR2: SGHAT and FQNNGV. CDR3 size: 15 residues. As DNA, the CDR3 is TGTGCGGCCTCCCTCCGGGGCGGAAGACAAGAGACCCAGTACTTC. This codes for CAASLRGGRQETQYF.

For the CDR3, the DNA is TGTGCCAGTAGGGACGGTGAGGTGCAGTACTTC. This gives the protein CASRDGEVQYF. The chain uses TRBV19 and TRBJ2-7, with D uncertain. CDR3 length equals 11 residues. Trimming removed 6 bases from V and 9 bases from J, with 12 bases in between. CDR1 is LNHDA and CDR2 is SQIVND in the germline V gene (reference sequence).

This clonotype was seen a handful of times. The chain couples TRBV6-1 to TRBJ2-2, with 7 positions matching TRBD2. The junction had 9 bases not matched to a gene; V was cut back by 7 bases and J by 4 bases. The length of the CDR3 is 15 residues. Looked up from germline, CDR1 is MNHNS and CDR2 is SASEGT. Written as DNA, the CDR3 is TGTGCCAGCAAAGCGGCGGGAGTTAGCACCGGGGAGCTGTTTTTT. Its translation is CASKAAGVSTGELFF.

This clonotype was counted only a few times. The J gene is TRBJ1-2, the V gene TRBV19; TRBD1 matches 9 bases. This CDR3 comprises 14 residues. Germline lookup yields CDR1 LNHDA and CDR2 SQIVND (reference sequence). J gave up 8 bases and V 2 bases, and 6 bases lay outside the gene matches. CDR3 protein: CASSIQGQGQGYTF. In DNA form, the CDR3 reads TGTGCCAGTAGTATACAGGGACAGGGCCAAGGCTACACCTTC.

This clonotype was found many times. V and J are TRBV7-2 and TRBJ2-7, with 11 positions matching TRBD2. J was trimmed by 4 bases and V by 5 bases; bases with no gene match: 7. Germline CDR1 is SGHTA and CDR2 is FQGNSA. The CDR3 sequence is 15 residues long. This chain's CDR3 is CASSVLAGEGYEQYF. CDR3 nucleotides: TGTGCCAGCAGCGTACTAGCGGGAGAAGGGTACGAGCAGTACTTC.

This clonotype was detected a few times. V and J are TRBV12-3 or TRBV12-4 and TRBJ2-5; TRBD2 might be the D (5 bases). CDR3 length equals 14 residues. Trimming took off 4 bases at V and 5 bases at J, with 14 bases between the two ends. CDR3 amino acids: CASSYVGVGETQYF. CDR3 DNA sequence: TGTGCCAGCAGTTACGTGGGAGTGGGGGAGACCCAGTACTTC.

Comment on this clonotype: Possible read error: a much larger clone is one base away. This chain connects TRBV28 to TRBJ1-2; 8 bases are shared with TRBD1. Trimming took 10 bases from V and 7 from J; bases not matched to a gene: 11. The germline gives CDR1 MDHEN, CDR2 SYDVKM. The CDR3 totals 13 residues. The CDR3 here is CATPTWTGFGYTF. CDR3 DNA sequence: TGTGCCACCCCAACATGGACAGGGTTTGGCTACACCTTC.

The chain carries TRBV6-1 and TRBJ1-5; maybe TRBD1 (5 bases). Between the trimmed V and J ends, which lost 2 bases and 2 bases, there was a span of 13 bases. The CDR3 covers 16 residues. CDR1 is MNHNS and CDR2 is SASEGT in the germline V gene. The CDR3 sequence is CASSELKGEGNQPQHF. DNA of the CDR3: TGTGCCAGCAGTGAATTGAAAGGGGAAGGCAATCAGCCCCAGCATTTT.

J is TRBJ1-1 and V is TRBV5-1, with 8 bases aligning to TRBD1. Germline CDR1 SGHRS, CDR2 YFSETQ. The CDR3 covers 15 residues. The junction had 5 bases not matched to a gene; V was cut back by 4 bases and J by 0 bases. CDR3 coding DNA: TGCGCCAGCAGCCAGAGACAGGGGTTGAACACTGAAGCTTTCTTT. Amino acids: CASSQRQGLNTEAFF. The variable domain in full, completed from reference TRBV5-1 and TRBJ1-1, reads KAGVTQTPRYLIKTRGQQVTLSCSPISGHRSVSWYQQTPGQGLQFLFEYFSETQRNKGNFPGRFSGRQFSNSRSEMNVSTLELGDSALYLCASSQRQGLNTEAFFGQGTRLTVV.

V is TRBV11-2 and J is TRBJ1-3; D possibly corresponds to TRBD1 (6 bases). Trimming removed 8 bases from V and 4 bases from J, with 15 bases in between. The germline V gene has CDR1 SGHAT and CDR2 FQNNGV. The CDR3 sequence is 14 residues long. Here the CDR3 reads CASGEGGIGNTIYF. The CDR3 DNA reads as TGTGCCAGCGGTGAGGGGGGAATAGGAAACACCATATATTTT.

The genes are TRBV5-6 and TRBJ1-4; 8 bases line up with TRBD1. Losses at the gene ends were 4 bases for V and 6 bases for J; bases not matched to a gene: 5. The length of the CDR3 is 14 residues. Germline loops: CDR1 SGHDT, CDR2 YYEEEE. CDR3: CASSLDRGYEKLFF. The CDR3 DNA is TGTGCCAGCAGCCTAGACAGGGGATATGAAAAACTGTTTTTT.